The 19 T cell receptor beta chains presented below share a single source sample, sequenced in a study of blood T cells in healthy people across ages. Alongside a J-beta primer mix, a sample-barcoded 5' primer served in a second PCR lasting roughly 7 to 11 cycles. In TCRdb, the 5' RACE reads were re-called with MiXCR into one record per CDR3 protein. The table shows 2 million or so distinct CDR3 sequences, with around half occurring only once. Source material: blood. The origin of the receptors is a woman aged 40 to 49 in good health.

There are a few counts of this clonotype. The CDR3 bases are TGTGCCAGCAGTTTATTCACGGGGGGGCCGAATGAGCAGTTCTTC. It yields the protein CASSLFTGGPNEQFF. The V call is TRBV27, the J call TRBJ2-1, with 8 bases that match TRBD2. The V gene's germline CDR1 is MNHEY and CDR2 SMNVEV (reference sequence). V trimming: 1 base; J trimming: 7 bases; junction bases outside the gene matches: 6. The CDR3 is 15 residues long.

This clonotype appeared a single time. The junction shows a germline mismatch at one end, possibly a read error. The rearrangement links TRBV20-1 to TRBJ2-3; 9 bases match TRBD1. Germline values: CDR1 DFQATT, CDR2 SNEGSKA (reference sequence). The CDR3 consists of 15 residues. CDR3 amino acids: CSVRERDRVVDTQYF. DNA of the CDR3: TGCAGTGTTAGAGAAAGGGACAGGGTGGTAGATACGCAGTATTTT.

The rearrangement uses TRBV20-1 and TRBJ1-6; D remains ambiguous. CDR1 and CDR2 from the germline V gene are DFQATT and SNEGSKA (reference sequence). The CDR3 spans 14 residues. V was trimmed by 1 base and J by 8 bases, leaving 12 bases between them. Written as DNA, the CDR3 is TGCAGTGCTAGAGTAAAGGGTAGGGATTCACCCCTCCACTTT. It specifies CSARVKGRDSPLHF.

The chain employs TRBV29-1 and TRBJ2-1; 8 bases map to TRBD1. Judging by the DNA end, TRBJ2-7 fits better; the J call may be wrong. The CDR3 length is 14 residues. From germline, CDR1 is SQVTM and CDR2 ANQGSEA. The CDR3 loop reads CSVVQGVSYNEQYF. Written as DNA, the CDR3 is TGCAGCGTTGTACAGGGGGTCTCCTACAATGAGCAGTACTTC.

The chain uses TRBV20-1 and TRBJ2-5; D may match TRBD1 or TRBD2 (6 bases each). Trimming took off 5 bases at V and 3 bases at J, with 13 bases between the two ends. The germline V gene has CDR1 DFQATT and CDR2 SNEGSKA (reference sequence). The CDR3 extends over 13 amino acids. CDR3 sequence reads: CSASTRQEETQYF. The CDR3 DNA sequence: TGCAGTGCTTCGACTAGACAGGAAGAGACCCAGTACTTC.

V gene TRBV4-2 combines with J gene TRBJ1-4, with D unclear. Trimming left V 2 bases short and J 6 bases short, with 13 bases between. CDR3 size: 15 residues. Germline V gene data show CDR1 as LGHNA and CDR2 as YNFKEQ. Here the CDR3 reads CASSQLSGPDEKLFF. CDR3 in DNA: TGTGCCAGCAGCCAACTTTCAGGACCCGATGAAAAACTGTTTTTT.

There are a few counts of this clonotype. The CDR3 region is CASSRGIGQANKYEQYF. In DNA form, the CDR3 reads TGTGCCAGCAGCAGGGGCATCGGACAGGCGAACAAGTACGAGCAGTACTTC. V usage is TRBV28 and J usage is TRBJ2-7, with 7 bases matching TRBD1. The germline V gene encodes CDR1 MDHEN and CDR2 SYDVKM. J was trimmed by 4 bases and V by 6 bases; bases with no gene match: 18. This CDR3 region has 17 residues.

This chain joins TRBV6-1 and TRBJ2-3; 10 bases agree with TRBD1. V dropped 5 bases and J dropped 4; count of bases not matched to a gene: 6. Germline-derived CDR1 and CDR2 are MNHNS and SASEGT. The length of the CDR3 is 15 residues. The CDR3 loop reads CASSQTGGSPDTQYF. For the CDR3, the DNA is TGTGCCAGCAGTCAGACAGGGGGCTCACCAGATACGCAGTATTTT.

The rearrangement joins TRBV7-6 to TRBJ1-1; D gene unclear. The CDR3 totals 16 residues. The germline CDR1 and CDR2 sequences are SGHVS and FNYEAQ. V was clipped by 5 bases and J by 4 bases, with 20 bases between them. The CDR3 here is CASSLTMGGSITEAFF. Here the CDR3 DNA reads TGTGCCAGCAGCCTGACGATGGGAGGGTCTATCACTGAAGCTTTCTTT.

Turning to this clonotype: The junction does not match germline at one end; this may be a read error. The CDR3 nucleotides read TGTGCCAACAGCTTATTGAAAAACATTCAGTACTTC. This gives the protein CANSLLKNIQYF. The chain is built from TRBV13 and TRBJ2-7; D call uncertain. The DNA end lines up better with TRBJ2-4; the J call may be wrong. The CDR3 is made up of 12 amino acids. CDR1 and CDR2 from the germline V gene are PRHDT and FYEKMQ (reference sequence).

The chain links TRBV6-4 to TRBJ2-3; TRBD2 matches at 15 bases. The CDR3 spans 17 residues. The V gene end was trimmed by 4 bases and the J gene end by 5 bases; junction bases not matched to a gene: 7. The germline gives CDR1 MRHNA, CDR2 SNTAGT. CDR3 DNA: TGTGCCAGCAGTGCCGGACTAGCGGGGGGGCCAGGAGATACGCAGTATTTT. It is translated as CASSAGLAGGPGDTQYF.

This clonotype came up once. V usage is TRBV28 and J usage is TRBJ2-1, with D possibly being TRBD2 (5 bases). Trimming left V 10 bases short and J 5 bases short, with 15 bases between. Germline V gene data show CDR1 as MDHEN and CDR2 as SYDVKM. The CDR3 is 13 amino acids. DNA for the CDR3: TGTGCCACCCCAGGACTCAAGAACAATGAGCAGTTCTTC. Its protein product is CATPGLKNNEQFF.

This clonotype was counted between two and nine times. In DNA form, the CDR3 reads TGTGCCAGCAGTTTGGGACTTCCTGCCCTCTCTGGGGCCAACGTCCTGACTTTC. The encoded protein is CASSLGLPALSGANVLTF. This chain uses TRBV27 with TRBJ2-6; a possible D gene is TRBD2 (6 bases). Germline V gene lookup returns CDR1 MNHEY and CDR2 SMNVEV (reference sequence). The CDR3 has 18 amino acids. The V end lost 3 bases, the J end lost 0 bases, and 15 bases lay between the germline ends.

The rearrangement links TRBV12-3 or TRBV12-4 to TRBJ2-4, with 9 bases matching TRBD1. The DNA end lines up better with TRBJ2-7; the J call may be wrong. The CDR3 extends over 14 amino acids. CDR3 DNA: TGTGCCAGCAGTCCCGGGACAGGGACCCACGAGCAGTACTTC. Translated, it gives CASSPGTGTHEQYF.

This clonotype has a handful of counts. The rearrangement joins TRBV15 to TRBJ2-5, with TRBD1 matching 9 bases. Germline CDR1 LNHNV, CDR2 YYDKDF (reference sequence). V was clipped by 1 base and J by 3 bases; unmatched bases: 3. There are 15 residues in the CDR3. The CDR3: CATSRVRTGEETQYF. The CDR3 DNA reads as TGTGCCACCAGCAGAGTCAGGACAGGGGAAGAGACCCAGTACTTC. The full variable domain, in which reference TRBV15 and TRBJ2-5 provide the parts outside the CDR3, is DAMVIQNPRYQVTQFGKPVTLSCSQTLNHNVMYWYQQKSSQAPKLLFHYYDKDFNNEADTPDNFQSRRPNTSFCFLDIRSPGLGDTAMYLCATSRVRTGEETQYFGPGTRLLVL.

The CDR3 loop reads CATAAGFIGGYTF. The CDR3 nucleotides read TGTGCCACAGCAGCAGGGTTTATCGGCGGCTACACCTTC. This chain connects TRBV6-5 to TRBJ1-2, with D tentatively TRBD1 (5 bases). The CDR3 runs 13 residues. V lost 10 bases to trimming and J lost 8 bases, with 20 bases between them. Germline V gene sequence: CDR1 MNHEY, CDR2 SVGAGI.

This chain links TRBV3-1 with TRBJ1-2; 8 bases map to TRBD1. Unmatched junction bases numbered 3, after V lost 1 base and J lost 2 bases. The CDR3 totals 15 residues. Germline V gene sequence: CDR1 LGHDT, CDR2 YNNKEL (reference sequence). This CDR3 reads CASSQGAGGNYGYTF. In DNA form, the CDR3 reads TGTGCCAGCAGCCAAGGGGCAGGGGGCAACTATGGCTACACCTTC.

This clonotype was detected a few times. V is TRBV6-2 or TRBV6-3 and J is TRBJ2-7; tentative D call: TRBD1 (6 bases). Germline CDR1 reads MNHEY; CDR2 reads SVGEGT. The V gene lost 8 bases and the J gene lost 3 bases, with 14 bases spanning the gap. The CDR3 is 13 amino acids. Here the CDR3 DNA reads TGTGCCAGCGTGAAGGACAGTAGCTACGAGCAGTACTTC. Amino acids: CASVKDSSYEQYF.

V usage is TRBV7-2 and J usage is TRBJ2-4, with a tentative D call TRBD1 (6 bases). This CDR3 region has 17 residues. Germline V gene data show CDR1 as SGHTA and CDR2 as FQGNSA. The V end lost 2 bases, the J end lost 6 bases, and 20 bases lay between the germline ends. The CDR3 here is CASSLLLDRNFRNIQYF. In DNA, the CDR3 is TGTGCCAGCAGCTTACTCCTCGACAGGAACTTTAGAAACATTCAGTACTTC.